The rows below give T cell receptor beta chains drawn from one sample of a study of CD8+CD57+ T cells in acquired aplastic anemia. From the reads, TCRdb called clonotypes with MiXCR, one entry per CDR3 protein. The sample holds roughly 200,000 distinct CDR3 sequences; over 55% are singletons and the top ten take roughly three fifths. The source material was sorted CD4+, CD8+, or CD8+CD57+ T cells (not recorded which) from PBMCs. The receptor set was obtained from a human donor with aplastic anemia. The CDR3 runs from the conserved cysteine through the conserved F or W. D genes are given only for firm matches. Size is stated for part of the rows, as once, few or many counts, or as a class when the clone is expanded.

d_call	clone_size	v_call	j_call	cdr3_aa	cdr3_nt
NA	many	TRBV4-1	TRBJ2-1	CASSQALLGEDNEQFF	TGCGCCAGCAGCCAAGCCCTTCTAGGGGAGGACAATGAGCAGTTCTTC
NA	NA	TRBV7-9	TRBJ2-5	CASSYRPATQETQYF	TGTGCCAGCAGCTACAGACCAGCTACGCAAGAGACCCAGTACTTC
TRBD2	NA	TRBV10-3	TRBJ2-5	CAIKSGTSGSIREETQYF	TGTGCCATCAAATCCGGGACTAGCGGGAGTATTCGGGAAGAGACCCAGTACTTC
NA	NA	TRBV24-1	TRBJ2-3	CATSGRDPTDTQYF	TGTGCCACCAGTGGTAGGGATCCTACAGATACGCAGTATTTT
NA	many	TRBV7-9	TRBJ2-7	CASSLYNKIEQYF	TGTGCCAGCAGCTTATATAACAAGATCGAGCAGTACTTC
TRBD1	NA	TRBV9	TRBJ2-5	CASSEAGTVPYQETQYF	TGTGCCAGCAGCGAGGCCGGGACAGTACCGTACCAAGAGACCCAGTACTTC
NA	NA	TRBV20-1	TRBJ2-2	CSVPAGNTGELFF	TGCAGTGTACCAGCGGGGAACACCGGGGAGCTGTTTTTT
TRBD2	many	TRBV9	TRBJ2-5	CASSERTSGERETQYF	TGTGCCAGCAGCGAGAGGACTAGCGGGGAGCGAGAGACCCAGTACTTC
NA	NA	TRBV19	TRBJ2-1	CASRLRESYNEQFF	TGTGCCAGTAGACTCAGGGAGTCCTACAATGAGCAGTTCTTC
NA	NA	TRBV19	TRBJ1-5	CASSIGPNNNQPQHF	TGTGCCAGTAGTATAGGACCGAATAACAATCAGCCCCAGCATTTT
TRBD2	NA	TRBV29-1	TRBJ2-7	CSVEGSLNSGGYEQYF	TGCAGCGTTGAAGGAAGTCTTAATAGCGGGGGATACGAGCAGTACTTC
TRBD2	NA	TRBV29-1	TRBJ2-1	CSGRLAGNHNEQFF	TGCAGCGGACGACTAGCGGGGAACCACAATGAGCAGTTCTTC
NA	NA	TRBV7-2	TRBJ2-3	CASSFRRTAFRTSTDTQYF	TGTGCCAGCAGCTTTCGTCGGACGGCCTTCAGGACGAGCACAGATACGCAGTATTTT
NA	NA	TRBV25-1	TRBJ1-3	CASRQSGASSGNTIYF	TGTGCCAGTAGACAATCAGGGGCGAGCTCTGGAAACACCATATATTTT
NA	NA	TRBV7-2	TRBJ2-2	CASSPHRDRTGELFF	TGTGCCAGCAGCCCCCACAGGGATCGCACCGGGGAGCTGTTTTTT
NA	few	TRBV2	TRBJ1-5	CASSEGGWPQHF	TGTGCCAGCAGTGAAGGGGGGTGGCCCCAGCATTTT
TRBD1	NA	TRBV20-1	TRBJ1-5	CSAQGGGQPQHF	TGCAGTGCTCAGGGGGGTGGTCAGCCCCAGCATTTT
TRBD2	NA	TRBV9	TRBJ2-2	CASSVGGVGELFF	TGTGCCAGCAGCGTGGGAGGGGTGGGGGAGCTGTTTTTT
NA	NA	TRBV19	TRBJ2-7	CASSGQPYEQYF	TGTGCCAGTAGCGGACAGCCCTACGAGCAGTACTTC
NA	NA	TRBV12-3/TRBV12-4	TRBJ2-7	CASSSIGTDEQYF	TGTGCCAGCAGTTCTATAGGGACCGACGAGCAGTACTTC
NA	NA	TRBV7-8	TRBJ1-2	CASSSDLYGYTF	TGTGCCAGCAGCTCGGACTTATATGGCTACACCTTC
NA	NA	TRBV10-3	TRBJ1-6	CAISDRTDSPLHF	TGTGCCATCAGTGACCGGACAGATTCACCCCTCCACTTT
TRBD1	NA	TRBV15	TRBJ2-1	CAASSEQGHEQFF	TGTGCCGCCAGCAGCGAACAGGGGCATGAGCAGTTCTTC
TRBD1	NA	TRBV24-1	TRBJ1-2	CATSDSPTGGYGYTF	TGTGCCACCAGTGATTCCCCTACAGGGGGCTATGGCTACACCTTC
TRBD1	NA	TRBV5-1	TRBJ2-5	CASTLQGNQETQYF	TGCGCCAGCACCTTACAGGGGAACCAAGAGACCCAGTACTTC
TRBD1	many	TRBV9	TRBJ2-6	CASSGQGAQTGANVLTF	TGTGCCAGCAGCGGACAGGGGGCGCAGACTGGGGCCAACGTCCTGACTTTC
TRBD2	NA	TRBV7-2	TRBJ2-5	CASGFSGVGAETQYF	TGTGCCTCCGGATTTAGCGGGGTGGGGGCGGAGACCCAGTACTTC
NA	many	TRBV7-9	TRBJ1-4	CANSPETGLFF	TGTGCCAACAGCCCGGAAACAGGGCTGTTTTTT
TRBD1	hyperexpanded	TRBV5-6	TRBJ2-3	CASSLGGTGVFGTDTQYF	TGTGCCAGCAGCTTGGGGGGGACAGGGGTTTTTGGCACAGATACGCAGTATTTT
NA	many	TRBV7-9	TRBJ1-1	CASSKYHTNTEAFF	TGTGCCAGCAGCAAATATCACACCAACACTGAAGCTTTCTTT
NA	NA	TRBV6-1	TRBJ1-3	CASSQFRGSGNTIYF	TGTGCCAGCAGTCAGTTCAGGGGATCTGGAAACACCATATATTTT
NA	NA	TRBV15	TRBJ2-5	CATSSNGGAGETQYF	TGTGCCACCAGCAGCAATGGGGGGGCAGGGGAGACCCAGTACTTC